Described below is a single T cell receptor beta chain sequence and its context. The antigen is not known. These data are taken from a study of T cells in localized non-small cell lung cancer. Whole-study results and caveats: Longer overall survival was associated with a higher density of T cells in the blood. Paired adjacent lung recovered a median roughly 56 of the top 100 tumor clones. Only one tumor region went through sequencing, so heterogeneity may still be there.

Only in-frame clones appear in the TCRdb table, and some are missing; sequencing was by immunoSEQ multiplex PCR. The top ten hold roughly 15% of the sample, which has tens of thousands of clones, approximately 80% seen once. This TCR was recovered from a man aged 40 to 69 with stage III lung adenocarcinoma. Specimen: peripheral blood mononuclear cells, collected before any cancer treatment.

The CDR3 region has the DNA TGTGCCAGCAGTTACAGGGGGGGCAATCAGCCCCAGCATTTT. This gives the protein CASSYRGGNQPQHF. The chain carries TRBV6-6 and TRBJ1-5; D might be TRBD1 (6 bases). Germline values: CDR1 MNHNY, CDR2 SVGAGI (reference sequence). V lost 2 bases and J lost 2, with 7 bases in between. The CDR3 runs to 14 residues.